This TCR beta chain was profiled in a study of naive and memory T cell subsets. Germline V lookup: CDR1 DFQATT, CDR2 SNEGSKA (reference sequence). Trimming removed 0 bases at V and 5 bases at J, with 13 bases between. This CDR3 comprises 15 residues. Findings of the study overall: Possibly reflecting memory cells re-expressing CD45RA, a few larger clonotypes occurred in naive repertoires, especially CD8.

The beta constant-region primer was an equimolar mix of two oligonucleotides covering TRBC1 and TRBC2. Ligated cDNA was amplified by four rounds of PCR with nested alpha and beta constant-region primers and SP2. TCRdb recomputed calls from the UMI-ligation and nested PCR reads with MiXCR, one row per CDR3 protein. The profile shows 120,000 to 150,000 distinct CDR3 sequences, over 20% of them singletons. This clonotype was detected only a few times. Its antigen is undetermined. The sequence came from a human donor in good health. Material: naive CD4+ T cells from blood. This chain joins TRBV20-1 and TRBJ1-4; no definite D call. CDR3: CSARDFGQRNEKLFF. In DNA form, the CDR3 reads TGCAGTGCTAGAGATTTCGGCCAGCGAAATGAAAAACTGTTTTTT.